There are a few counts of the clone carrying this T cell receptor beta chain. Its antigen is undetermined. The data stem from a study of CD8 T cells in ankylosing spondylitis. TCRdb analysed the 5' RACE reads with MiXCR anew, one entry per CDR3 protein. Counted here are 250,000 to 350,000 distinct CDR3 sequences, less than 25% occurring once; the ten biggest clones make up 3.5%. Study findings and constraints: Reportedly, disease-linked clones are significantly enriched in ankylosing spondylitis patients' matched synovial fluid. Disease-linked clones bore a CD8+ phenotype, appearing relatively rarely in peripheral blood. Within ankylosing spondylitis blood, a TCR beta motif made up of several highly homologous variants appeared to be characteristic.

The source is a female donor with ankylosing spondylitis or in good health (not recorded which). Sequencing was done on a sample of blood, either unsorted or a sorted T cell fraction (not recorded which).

This CDR3 reads CASSRAGLNTGELFF. DNA for the CDR3: TGTGCCAGCAGTAGGGCTGGACTTAACACCGGGGAGCTGTTTTTT. The V and J genes are TRBV27 and TRBJ2-2; perhaps TRBD2 as D (5 bases). Between the trimmed V and J ends, which lost 5 bases and 2 bases, there was a span of 12 bases. Germline V gives CDR1 MNHEY, CDR2 SMNVEV (reference sequence). This CDR3 has 15 residues.